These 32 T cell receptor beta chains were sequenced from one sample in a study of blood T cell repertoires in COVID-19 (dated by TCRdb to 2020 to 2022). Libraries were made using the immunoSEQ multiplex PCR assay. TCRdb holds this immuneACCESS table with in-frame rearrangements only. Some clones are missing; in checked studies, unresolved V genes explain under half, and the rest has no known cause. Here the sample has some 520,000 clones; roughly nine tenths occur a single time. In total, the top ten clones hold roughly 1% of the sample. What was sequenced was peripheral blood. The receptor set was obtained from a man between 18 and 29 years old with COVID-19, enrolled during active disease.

CDR3 residues: CASSLAGDTYEQYF. The CDR3 coding sequence is TGTGCCAGCAGTTTAGCGGGGGATACCTACGAGCAGTACTTC. This sequence joins TRBV27 and TRBJ2-7, with TRBD2 matching over 7 bases. The V gene's germline CDR1 is MNHEY and CDR2 SMNVEV (reference sequence). This CDR3 has 14 residues. Trimming took 2 bases from V and 2 from J; bases not matched to a gene: 3.

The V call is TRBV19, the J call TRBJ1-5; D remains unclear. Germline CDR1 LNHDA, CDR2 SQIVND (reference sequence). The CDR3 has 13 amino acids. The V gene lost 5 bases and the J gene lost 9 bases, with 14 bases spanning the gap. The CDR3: CASSQAFGWPQHF. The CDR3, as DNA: TGTGCCAGTAGTCAGGCCTTTGGGTGGCCCCAGCATTTT.

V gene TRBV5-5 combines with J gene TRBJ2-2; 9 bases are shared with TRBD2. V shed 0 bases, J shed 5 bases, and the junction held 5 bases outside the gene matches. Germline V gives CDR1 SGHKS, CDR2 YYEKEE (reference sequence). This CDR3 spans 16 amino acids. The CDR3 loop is CASSLAVSGRTGELFF. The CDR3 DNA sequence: TGTGCCAGCAGCTTGGCCGTTAGCGGGAGAACCGGGGAGCTGTTTTTT.

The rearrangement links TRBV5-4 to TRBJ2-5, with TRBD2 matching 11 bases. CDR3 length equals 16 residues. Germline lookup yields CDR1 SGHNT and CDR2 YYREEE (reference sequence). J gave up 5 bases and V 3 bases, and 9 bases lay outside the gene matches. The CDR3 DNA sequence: TGTGCCAGCAGCTGGGGGACTAGCGGACGTGGGGAGACCCAGTACTTC. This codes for CASSWGTSGRGETQYF.

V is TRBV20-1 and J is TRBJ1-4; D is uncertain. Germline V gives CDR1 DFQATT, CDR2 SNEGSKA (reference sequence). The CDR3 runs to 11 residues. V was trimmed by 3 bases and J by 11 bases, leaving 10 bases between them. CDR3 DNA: TGCAGTGCTAGGGGAGGGCTCAAACTGTTTTTT. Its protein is CSARGGLKLFF.

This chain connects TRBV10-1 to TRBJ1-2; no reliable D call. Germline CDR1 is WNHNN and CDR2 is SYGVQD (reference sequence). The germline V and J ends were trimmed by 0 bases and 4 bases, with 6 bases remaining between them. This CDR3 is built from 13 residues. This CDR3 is CASSESFSYGYTF. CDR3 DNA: TGCGCCAGCAGTGAGTCCTTCAGCTATGGCTACACCTTC.

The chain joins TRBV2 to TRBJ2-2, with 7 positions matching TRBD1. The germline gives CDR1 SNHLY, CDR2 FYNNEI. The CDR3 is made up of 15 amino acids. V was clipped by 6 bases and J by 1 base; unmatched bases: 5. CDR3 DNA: TGTGCCAGCAGATCCGGGACAGAGAACACCGGGGAGCTGTTTTTT. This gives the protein CASRSGTENTGELFF.

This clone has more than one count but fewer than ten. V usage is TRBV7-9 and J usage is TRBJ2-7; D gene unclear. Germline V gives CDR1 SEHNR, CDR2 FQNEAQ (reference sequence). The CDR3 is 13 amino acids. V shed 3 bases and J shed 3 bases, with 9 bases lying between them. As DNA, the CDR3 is TGTGCCAGCAGCTTCTCCGAGAGCTACGAGCAGTACTTC. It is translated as CASSFSESYEQYF.

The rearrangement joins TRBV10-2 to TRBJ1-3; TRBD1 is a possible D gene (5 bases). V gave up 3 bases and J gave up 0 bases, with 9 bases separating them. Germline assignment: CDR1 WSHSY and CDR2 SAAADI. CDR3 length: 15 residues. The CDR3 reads CASSDPTDSGNTIYF. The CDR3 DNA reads TGCGCCAGCAGTGACCCGACAGACTCTGGAAACACCATATATTTT.

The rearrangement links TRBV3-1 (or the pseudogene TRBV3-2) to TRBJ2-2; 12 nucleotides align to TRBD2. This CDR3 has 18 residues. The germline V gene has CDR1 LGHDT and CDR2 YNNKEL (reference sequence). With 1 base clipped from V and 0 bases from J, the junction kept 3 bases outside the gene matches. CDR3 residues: CASSQGLAGGPNTGELFF. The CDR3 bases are TGTGCCAGCAGCCAAGGGCTAGCGGGGGGGCCGAACACCGGGGAGCTGTTTTTT.

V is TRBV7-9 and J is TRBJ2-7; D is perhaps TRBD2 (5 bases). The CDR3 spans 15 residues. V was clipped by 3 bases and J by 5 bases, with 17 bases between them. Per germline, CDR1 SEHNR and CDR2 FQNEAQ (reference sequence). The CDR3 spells CASSLSLGDSDEQYF. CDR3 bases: TGTGCCAGCAGCTTGTCGCTCGGGGATTCGGACGAGCAGTACTTC.

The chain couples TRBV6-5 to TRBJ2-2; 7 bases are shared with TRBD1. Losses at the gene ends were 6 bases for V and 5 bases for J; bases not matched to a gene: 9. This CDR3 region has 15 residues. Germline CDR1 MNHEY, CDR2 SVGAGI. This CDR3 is CASRPLRQGTGELFF. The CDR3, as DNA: TGTGCCAGCAGACCTCTACGACAGGGAACCGGGGAGCTGTTTTTT.

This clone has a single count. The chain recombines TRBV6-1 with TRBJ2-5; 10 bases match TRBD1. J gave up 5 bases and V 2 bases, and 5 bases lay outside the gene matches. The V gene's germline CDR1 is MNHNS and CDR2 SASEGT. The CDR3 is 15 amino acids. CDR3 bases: TGTGCCAGCAGTGAACCGGGACAGGGGTCTGAGACCCAGTACTTC. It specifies CASSEPGQGSETQYF.

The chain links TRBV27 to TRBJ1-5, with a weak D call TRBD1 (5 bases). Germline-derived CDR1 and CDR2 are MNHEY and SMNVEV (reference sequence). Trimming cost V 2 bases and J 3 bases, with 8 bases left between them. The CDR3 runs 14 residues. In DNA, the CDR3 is TGTGCCAGCAGTTTACAGGGTTACAATCAGCCCCAGCATTTT. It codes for CASSLQGYNQPQHF.

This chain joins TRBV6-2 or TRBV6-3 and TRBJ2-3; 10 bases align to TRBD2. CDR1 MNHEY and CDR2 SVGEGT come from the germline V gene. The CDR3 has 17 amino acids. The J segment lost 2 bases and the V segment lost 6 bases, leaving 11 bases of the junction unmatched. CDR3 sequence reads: CASSPGLAETHTDTQYF. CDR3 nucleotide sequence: TGTGCCAGCAGCCCTGGACTAGCGGAGACCCACACAGATACGCAGTATTTT.

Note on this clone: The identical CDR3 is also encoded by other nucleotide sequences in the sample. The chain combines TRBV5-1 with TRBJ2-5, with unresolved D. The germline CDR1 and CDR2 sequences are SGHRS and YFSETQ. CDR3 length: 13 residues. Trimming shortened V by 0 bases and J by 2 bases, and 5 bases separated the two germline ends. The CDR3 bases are TGCGCCAGCAGCTTGGGTCTACAAGAGACCCAGTACTTC. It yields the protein CASSLGLQETQYF.

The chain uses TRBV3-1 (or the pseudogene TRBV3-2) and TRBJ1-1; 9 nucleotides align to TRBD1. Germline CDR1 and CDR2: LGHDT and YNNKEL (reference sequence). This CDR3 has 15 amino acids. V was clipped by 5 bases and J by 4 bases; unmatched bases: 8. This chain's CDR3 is CASSTHGTGSTEAFF. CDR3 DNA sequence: TGTGCCAGCAGCACCCACGGGACAGGGAGCACTGAAGCTTTCTTT.

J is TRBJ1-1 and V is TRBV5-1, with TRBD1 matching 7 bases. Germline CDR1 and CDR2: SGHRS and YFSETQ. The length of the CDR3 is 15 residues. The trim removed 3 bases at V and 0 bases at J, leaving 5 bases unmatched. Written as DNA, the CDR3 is TGCGCCAGCAGCTCGGGACAGATCATGAACACTGAAGCTTTCTTT. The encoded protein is CASSSGQIMNTEAFF.

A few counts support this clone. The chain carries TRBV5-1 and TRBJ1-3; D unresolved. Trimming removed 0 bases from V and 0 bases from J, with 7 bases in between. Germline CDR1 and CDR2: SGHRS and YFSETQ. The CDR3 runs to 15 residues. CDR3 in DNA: TGCGCCAGCAGCTTGGACACCGCCTCTGGAAACACCATATATTTT. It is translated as CASSLDTASGNTIYF.

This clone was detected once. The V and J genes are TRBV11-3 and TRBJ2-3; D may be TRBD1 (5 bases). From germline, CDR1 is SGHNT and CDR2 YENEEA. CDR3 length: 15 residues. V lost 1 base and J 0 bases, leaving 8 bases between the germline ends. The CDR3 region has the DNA TGTGCCAGCAGCTTAGGTGGGGCTAGCACAGATACGCAGTATTTT. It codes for CASSLGGASTDTQYF.

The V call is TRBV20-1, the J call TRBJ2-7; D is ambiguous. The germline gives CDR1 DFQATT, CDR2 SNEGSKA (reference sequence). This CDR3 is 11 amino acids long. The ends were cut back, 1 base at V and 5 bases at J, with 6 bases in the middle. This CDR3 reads CSARVDDEQYF. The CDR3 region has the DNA TGCAGTGCTAGAGTAGATGACGAGCAGTACTTC.

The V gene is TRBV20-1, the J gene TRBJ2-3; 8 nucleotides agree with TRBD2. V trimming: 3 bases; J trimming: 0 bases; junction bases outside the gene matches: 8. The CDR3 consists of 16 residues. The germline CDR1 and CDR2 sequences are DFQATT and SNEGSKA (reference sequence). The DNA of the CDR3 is TGCAGTGCTAGTCTCTCGCGGGGGGCAAGCACAGATACGCAGTATTTT. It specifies CSASLSRGASTDTQYF.

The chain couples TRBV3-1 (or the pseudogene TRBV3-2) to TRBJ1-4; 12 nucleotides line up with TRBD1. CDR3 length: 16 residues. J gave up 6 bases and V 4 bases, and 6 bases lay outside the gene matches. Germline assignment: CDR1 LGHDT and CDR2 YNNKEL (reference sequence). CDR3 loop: CASSRGQGAPDEKLFF. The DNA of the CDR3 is TGTGCCAGCAGCCGGGGACAGGGGGCGCCAGATGAAAAACTGTTTTTT.

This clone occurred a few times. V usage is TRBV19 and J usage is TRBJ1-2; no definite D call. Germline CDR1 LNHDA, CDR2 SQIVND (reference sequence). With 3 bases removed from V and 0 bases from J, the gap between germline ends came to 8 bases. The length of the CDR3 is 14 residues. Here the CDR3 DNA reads TGTGCCAGTAGTATTTTCGCAGCTAACTATGGCTACACCTTC. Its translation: CASSIFAANYGYTF.

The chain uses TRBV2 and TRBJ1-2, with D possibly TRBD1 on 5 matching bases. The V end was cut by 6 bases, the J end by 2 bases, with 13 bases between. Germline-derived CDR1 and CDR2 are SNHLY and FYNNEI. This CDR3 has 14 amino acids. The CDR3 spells CASRDGGWNYGYTF. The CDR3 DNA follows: TGTGCCAGCAGGGACGGGGGATGGAACTATGGCTACACCTTC.

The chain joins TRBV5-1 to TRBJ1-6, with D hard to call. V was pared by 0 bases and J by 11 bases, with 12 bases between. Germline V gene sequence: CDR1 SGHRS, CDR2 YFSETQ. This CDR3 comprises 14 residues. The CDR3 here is CASSLEGGTTPLHF. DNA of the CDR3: TGCGCCAGCAGCTTGGAAGGAGGAACTACACCCCTCCACTTT.

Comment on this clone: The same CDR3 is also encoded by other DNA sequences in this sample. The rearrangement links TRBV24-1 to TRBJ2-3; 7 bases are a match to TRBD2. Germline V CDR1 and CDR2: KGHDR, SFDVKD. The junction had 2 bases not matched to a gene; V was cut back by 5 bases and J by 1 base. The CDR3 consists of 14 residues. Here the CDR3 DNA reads TGTGCCACCAGTGGGGCGGGAGGCACAGATACGCAGTATTTT. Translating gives CATSGAGGTDTQYF.

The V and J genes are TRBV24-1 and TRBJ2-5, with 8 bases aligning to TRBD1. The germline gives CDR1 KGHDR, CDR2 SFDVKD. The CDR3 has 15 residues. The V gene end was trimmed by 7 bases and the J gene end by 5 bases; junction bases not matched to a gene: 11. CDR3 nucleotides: TGTGCCACCAGCGGAACCGGGACAGGAGGGGAGACCCAGTACTTC. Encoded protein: CATSGTGTGGETQYF.

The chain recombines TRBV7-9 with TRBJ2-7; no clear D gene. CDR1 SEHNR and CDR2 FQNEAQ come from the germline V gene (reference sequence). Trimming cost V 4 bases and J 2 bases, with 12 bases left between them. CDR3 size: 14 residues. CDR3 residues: CASSSLTLTYEQYF. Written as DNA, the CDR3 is TGTGCCAGCAGCTCCCTGACACTCACCTACGAGCAGTACTTC.

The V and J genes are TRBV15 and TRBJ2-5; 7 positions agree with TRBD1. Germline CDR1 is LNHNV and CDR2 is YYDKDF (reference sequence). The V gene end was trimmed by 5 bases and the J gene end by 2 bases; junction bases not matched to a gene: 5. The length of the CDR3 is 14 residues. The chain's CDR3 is CATSSRTGQETQYF. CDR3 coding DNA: TGTGCCACCAGCTCCCGGACAGGTCAAGAGACCCAGTACTTC. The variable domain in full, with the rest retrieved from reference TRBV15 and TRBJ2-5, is DAMVIQNPRYQVTQFGKPVTLSCSQTLNHNVMYWYQQKSSQAPKLLFHYYDKDFNNEADTPDNFQSRRPNTSFCFLDIRSPGLGDTAMYLCATSSRTGQETQYFGPGTRLLVL.

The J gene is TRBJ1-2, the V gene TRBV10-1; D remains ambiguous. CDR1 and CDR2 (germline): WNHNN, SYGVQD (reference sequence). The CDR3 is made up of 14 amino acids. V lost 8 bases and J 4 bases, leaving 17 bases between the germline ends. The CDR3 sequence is CASPVLPLSYGYTF. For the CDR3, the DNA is TGCGCCAGCCCTGTATTGCCGCTAAGCTATGGCTACACCTTC.

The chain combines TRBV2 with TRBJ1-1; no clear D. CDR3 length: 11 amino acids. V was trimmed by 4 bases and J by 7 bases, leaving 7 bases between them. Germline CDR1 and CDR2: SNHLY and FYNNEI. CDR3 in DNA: TGTGCCAGCAGTGGATCTATTGAAGCTTTCTTT. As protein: CASSGSIEAFF.